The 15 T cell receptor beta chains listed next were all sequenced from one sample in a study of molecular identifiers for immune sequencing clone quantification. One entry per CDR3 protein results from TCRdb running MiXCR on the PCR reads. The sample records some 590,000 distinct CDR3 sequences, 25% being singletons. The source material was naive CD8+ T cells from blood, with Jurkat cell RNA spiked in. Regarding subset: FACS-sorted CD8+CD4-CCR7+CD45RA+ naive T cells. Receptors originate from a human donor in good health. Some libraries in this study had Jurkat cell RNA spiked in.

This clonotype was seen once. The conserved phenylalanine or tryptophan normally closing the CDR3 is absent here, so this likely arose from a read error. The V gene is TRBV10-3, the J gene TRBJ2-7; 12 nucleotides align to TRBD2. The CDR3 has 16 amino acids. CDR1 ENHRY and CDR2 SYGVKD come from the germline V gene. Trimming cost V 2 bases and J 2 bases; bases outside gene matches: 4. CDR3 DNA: TGTGCCATCAGTGAGGGACTAGCGGGAACCGCCTACGAGCAGTACATC. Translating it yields CAISEGLAGTAYEQYI.

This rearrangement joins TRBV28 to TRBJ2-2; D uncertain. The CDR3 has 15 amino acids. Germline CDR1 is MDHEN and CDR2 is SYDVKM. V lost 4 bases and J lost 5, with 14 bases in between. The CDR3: CASSYYLHGTGELFF. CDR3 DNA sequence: TGTGCCAGCAGTTACTACTTACACGGTACCGGGGAGCTGTTTTTT.

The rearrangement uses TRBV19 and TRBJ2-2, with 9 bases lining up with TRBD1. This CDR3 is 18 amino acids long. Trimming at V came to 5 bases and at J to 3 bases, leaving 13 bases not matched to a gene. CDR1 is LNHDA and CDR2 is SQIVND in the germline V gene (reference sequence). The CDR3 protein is CASSGGTGIFSDTGELFF. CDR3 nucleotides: TGTGCCAGTAGTGGCGGGACAGGGATATTTTCAGACACCGGGGAGCTGTTTTTT.

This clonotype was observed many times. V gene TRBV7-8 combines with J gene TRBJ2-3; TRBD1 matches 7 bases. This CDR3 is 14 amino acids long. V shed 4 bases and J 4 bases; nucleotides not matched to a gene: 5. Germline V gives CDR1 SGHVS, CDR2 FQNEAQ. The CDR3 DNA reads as TGTGCCAGCAGCTCGATGACAGGGCCAGATACGCAGTATTTT. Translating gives CASSSMTGPDTQYF.

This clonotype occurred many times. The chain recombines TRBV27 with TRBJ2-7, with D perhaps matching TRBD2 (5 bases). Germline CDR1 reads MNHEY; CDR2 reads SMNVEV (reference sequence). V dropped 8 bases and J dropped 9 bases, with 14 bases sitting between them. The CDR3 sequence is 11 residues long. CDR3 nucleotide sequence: TGTGCCAGCCAAACCGGGGATTGGCAGTACTTC. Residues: CASQTGDWQYF.

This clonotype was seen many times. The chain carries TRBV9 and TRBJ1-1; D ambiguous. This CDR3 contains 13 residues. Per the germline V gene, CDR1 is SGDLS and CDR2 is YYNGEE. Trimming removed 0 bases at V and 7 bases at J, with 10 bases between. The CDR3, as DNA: TGTGCCAGCAGCGTAGAAGGGATCAATGAAGCTTTCTTT. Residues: CASSVEGINEAFF.

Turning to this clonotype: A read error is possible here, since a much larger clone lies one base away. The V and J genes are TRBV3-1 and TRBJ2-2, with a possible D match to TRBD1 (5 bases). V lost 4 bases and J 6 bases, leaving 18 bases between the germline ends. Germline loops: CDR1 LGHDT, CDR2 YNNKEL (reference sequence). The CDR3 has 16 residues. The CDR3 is CASSRGAQGCAGELFF. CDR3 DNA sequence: TGTGCCAGCAGCCGCGGTGCCCAGGGTTGCGCCGGGGAGCTGTTTTTT.

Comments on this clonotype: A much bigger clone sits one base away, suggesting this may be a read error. Here the CDR3 DNA reads TGCGCCAGCAGCTATGAGGGATGGGCCTACGAGCAGTGCTTC. It is translated as CASSYEGWAYEQCF. The rearrangement uses TRBV5-1 and TRBJ2-7, with a possible D match to TRBD2 (5 bases). CDR3 size: 14 residues. CDR1 and CDR2 from the germline V gene are SGHRS and YFSETQ.

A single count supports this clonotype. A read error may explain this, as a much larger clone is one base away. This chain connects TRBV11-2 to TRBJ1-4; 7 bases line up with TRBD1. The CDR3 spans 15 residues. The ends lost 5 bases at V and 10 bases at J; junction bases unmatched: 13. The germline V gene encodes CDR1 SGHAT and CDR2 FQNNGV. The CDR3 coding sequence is TGTGCCAGCAGCGATGACAGGGCCCTTCGTGGAAAACTGTTTTTT. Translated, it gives CASSDDRALRGKLFF. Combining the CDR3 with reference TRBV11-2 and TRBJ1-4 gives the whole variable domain EAGVAQSPRYKIIEKRQSVAFWCNPISGHATLYWYQQILGQGPKLLIQFQNNGVVDDSQLPKDRFSAERLKGVDSTLKIQPAKLEDSAVYLCASSDDRALRGKLFFGSGTQLSVL.

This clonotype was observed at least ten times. The CDR3: CAWISGSSYEQYF. Here the CDR3 DNA reads TGTGCCTGGATCTCAGGGAGCTCCTACGAGCAGTACTTC. The V gene is TRBV30, the J gene TRBJ2-7, with D perhaps TRBD1 or TRBD2 (5 bases each). Trimming removed 4 bases at V and 0 bases at J, with 10 bases between. From germline, CDR1 is GTSNPN and CDR2 SVGIG (reference sequence). CDR3 size: 13 residues.

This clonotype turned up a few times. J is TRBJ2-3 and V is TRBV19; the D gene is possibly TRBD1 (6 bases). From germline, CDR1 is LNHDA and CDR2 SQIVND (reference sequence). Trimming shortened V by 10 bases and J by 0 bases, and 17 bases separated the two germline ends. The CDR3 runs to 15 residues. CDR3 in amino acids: CATKVGTRSTDTQYF. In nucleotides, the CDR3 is TGTGCCACCAAAGTGGGGACACGGAGCACAGATACGCAGTATTTT.

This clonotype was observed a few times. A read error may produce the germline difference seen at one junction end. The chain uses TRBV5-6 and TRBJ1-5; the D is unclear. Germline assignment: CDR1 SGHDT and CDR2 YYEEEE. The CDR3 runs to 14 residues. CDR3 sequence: CTSSLGFSNQPQHF. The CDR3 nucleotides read TGTACCAGCAGCTTGGGATTCAGCAATCAGCCCCAGCATTTT.

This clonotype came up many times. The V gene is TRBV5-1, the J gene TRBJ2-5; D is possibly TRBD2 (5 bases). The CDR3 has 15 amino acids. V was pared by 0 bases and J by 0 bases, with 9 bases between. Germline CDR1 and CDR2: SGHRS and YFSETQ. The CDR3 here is CASSLDPGYQETQYF. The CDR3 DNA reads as TGCGCCAGCAGCTTGGATCCGGGGTACCAAGAGACCCAGTACTTC.

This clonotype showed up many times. In DNA, the CDR3 is TGTGCCAGCAGTTATACCGGACAGGGGGCGGTTGAAGCTTTCTTT. This sequence encodes CASSYTGQGAVEAFF. The chain uses TRBV6-6 and TRBJ1-1, with TRBD1 identical over 11 bases. The germline V gene has CDR1 MNHNY and CDR2 SVGAGI (reference sequence). The ends lost 3 bases at V and 7 bases at J; junction bases unmatched: 7. The CDR3 sequence is 15 residues long.

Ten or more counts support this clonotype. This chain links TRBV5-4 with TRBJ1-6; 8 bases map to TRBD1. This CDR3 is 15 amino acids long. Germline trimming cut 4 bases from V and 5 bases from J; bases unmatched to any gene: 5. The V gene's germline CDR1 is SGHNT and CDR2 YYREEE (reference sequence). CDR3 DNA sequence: TGTGCCAGCAGCCCTGGACAGGGAAATAATTCACCCCTCCACTTT. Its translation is CASSPGQGNNSPLHF.